What follows are 9 T cell receptor beta chains derived from one specimen sequenced in a study of cytomegalovirus exposure and HLA in healthy donors. It was with 60 Vbeta and 13 Jbeta primers that the PCR ran. Assay: immunoSEQ multiplex PCR; the TCRdb copy retains only in-frame clones and omits some. In all, the sample yields 60,000 to 80,000 clones. The specimen was PBMCs. All receptors come from a boy younger than 18 in good health and CMV-seronegative.

The chain combines TRBV5-4 with TRBJ2-1, with TRBD2 matching over 8 bases. The germline CDR1 and CDR2 sequences are SGHNT and YYREEE (reference sequence). The CDR3 is 15 amino acids. V was clipped by 7 bases and J by 4 bases; unmatched bases: 10. The CDR3 protein is CASSATSGNYNEQFF. The DNA for the CDR3 is TGTGCCAGCTCCGCAACTAGCGGCAATTACAATGAGCAGTTCTTC.

This chain links TRBV5-6 with TRBJ2-7; a weak D match, TRBD1 (6 bases). The length of the CDR3 is 14 residues. V lost 4 bases and J 3 bases, leaving 14 bases between the germline ends. Germline V gives CDR1 SGHDT, CDR2 YYEEEE. The CDR3 nucleotides are TGTGCCAGCAGCCTACAGGGTTGGGGCTACGAGCAGTACTTC. It translates to CASSLQGWGYEQYF.

J is TRBJ1-2 and V is TRBV7-9, with TRBD1 as a possible D gene (5 bases). CDR1 and CDR2 (germline): SEHNR, FQNEAQ (reference sequence). CDR3 length: 14 amino acids. The V end lost 4 bases, the J end lost 0 bases, and 9 bases lay between the germline ends. CDR3 protein: CASSYETANYGYTF. The CDR3 DNA follows: TGTGCCAGCAGCTACGAGACAGCTAACTATGGCTACACCTTC. Full variable domain (missing parts from reference TRBV7-9 and TRBJ1-2): DTGVSQNPRHKITKRGQNVTFRCDPISEHNRLYWYRQTLGQGPEFLTYFQNEAQLEKSRLLSDRFSAERPKGSFSTLEIQRTEQGDSAMYLCASSYETANYGYTFGSGTRLTVV.

The chain couples TRBV11-2 to TRBJ2-3; D is unclear. CDR1 SGHAT and CDR2 FQNNGV come from the germline V gene. This CDR3 is built from 16 residues. The V and J ends lost 7 bases and 0 bases respectively, with 17 bases between them. The CDR3 DNA sequence: TGTGCCAGCATCGTCTCAGGTCAAAAAAGCACAGATACGCAGTATTTT. Its translation is CASIVSGQKSTDTQYF.

This chain connects TRBV5-1 to TRBJ1-1, with 7 bases lining up with TRBD1. Germline trimming cut 4 bases from V and 2 bases from J; bases unmatched to any gene: 8. Germline V gives CDR1 SGHRS, CDR2 YFSETQ. The CDR3 has 15 residues. DNA for the CDR3: TGCGCCAGCAGCCCGACTGGGACAGTCAACACTGAAGCTTTCTTT. Translation: CASSPTGTVNTEAFF.

The chain has TRBV2 and TRBJ1-5, with 8 bases fitting TRBD1. With 4 bases clipped from V and 4 bases from J, the junction kept 6 bases outside the gene matches. This CDR3 spans 15 amino acids. Looked up from germline, CDR1 is SNHLY and CDR2 is FYNNEI. Written as DNA, the CDR3 is TGTGCCAGCAGTGTCGGACAGGGTTCAAATCAGCCCCAGCATTTT. It is translated as CASSVGQGSNQPQHF.

This sequence joins TRBV30 and TRBJ1-1; a possible D gene is TRBD1 (5 bases). The CDR3 is 14 amino acids. Trimming removed 0 bases from V and 4 bases from J, with 12 bases in between. CDR1 is GTSNPN and CDR2 is SVGIG in the germline V gene (reference sequence). DNA for the CDR3: TGTGCCTGGAGTGTACCGGGGGGTGGCACTGAAGCTTTCTTT. Its protein product is CAWSVPGGGTEAFF.

The chain couples TRBV7-9 to TRBJ2-1; 7 nucleotides line up with TRBD2. The CDR3 loop spans 17 amino acids. Trimming took 8 bases from V and 0 from J; bases not matched to a gene: 13. CDR1 and CDR2 (germline): SEHNR, FQNEAQ (reference sequence). CDR3: CASSLGAGMSSYNEQFF. The CDR3, as DNA: TGTGCCAGCTCCCTCGGAGCGGGGATGAGCTCCTACAATGAGCAGTTCTTC.

The V and J genes are TRBV7-6 and TRBJ1-2; TRBD1 matches 10 bases. The CDR3 loop spans 16 amino acids. V was clipped by 1 base and J by 8 bases; unmatched bases: 10. Looked up from germline, CDR1 is SGHVS and CDR2 is FNYEAQ. The CDR3 DNA follows: TGTGCCAGCAGCTTAGGTGGACAGGGGGTTTACGGGGGCTACACCTTC. It translates to CASSLGGQGVYGGYTF.